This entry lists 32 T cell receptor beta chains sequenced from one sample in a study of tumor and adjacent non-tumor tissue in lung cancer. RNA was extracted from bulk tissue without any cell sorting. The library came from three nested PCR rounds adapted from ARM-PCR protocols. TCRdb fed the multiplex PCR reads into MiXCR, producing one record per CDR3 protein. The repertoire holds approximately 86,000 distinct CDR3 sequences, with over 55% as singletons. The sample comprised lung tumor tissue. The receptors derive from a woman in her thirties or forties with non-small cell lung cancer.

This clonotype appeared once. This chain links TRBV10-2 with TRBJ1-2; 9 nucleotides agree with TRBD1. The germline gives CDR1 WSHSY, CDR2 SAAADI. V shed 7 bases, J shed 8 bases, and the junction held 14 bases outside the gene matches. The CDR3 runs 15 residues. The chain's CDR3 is CASIPGTGILWGYTF. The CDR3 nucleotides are TGCGCCAGCATACCCGGGACAGGGATTTTATGGGGCTACACCTTC.

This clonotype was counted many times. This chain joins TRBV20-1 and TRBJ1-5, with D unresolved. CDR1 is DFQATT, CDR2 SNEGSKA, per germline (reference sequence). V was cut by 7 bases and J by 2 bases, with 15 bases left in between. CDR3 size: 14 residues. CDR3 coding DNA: TGCAGTGTTTTGGACCCGGCGGGCAATCAGCCCCAGCATTTT. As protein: CSVLDPAGNQPQHF.

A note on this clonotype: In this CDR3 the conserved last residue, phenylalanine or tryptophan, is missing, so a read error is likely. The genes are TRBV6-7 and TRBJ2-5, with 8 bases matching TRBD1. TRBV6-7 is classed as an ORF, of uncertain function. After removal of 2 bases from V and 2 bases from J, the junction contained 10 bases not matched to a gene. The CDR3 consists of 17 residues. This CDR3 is CASSYTDRVKYQETQYS. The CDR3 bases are TGTGCCAGCAGTTACACGGACAGGGTTAAGTATCAAGAGACCCAGTACTCC.

CDR3 coding DNA: TGTGTCAGTAGCTTAGCGAGCCCAGCGGGGGTAGAGACCCAGTACTTC. It translates to CVSSLASPAGVETQYF. This chain connects TRBV11-1 to TRBJ2-5, with 8 bases lining up with TRBD2. Germline values: CDR1 SGHAT, CDR2 FQDESV (reference sequence). CDR3 length: 16 residues.

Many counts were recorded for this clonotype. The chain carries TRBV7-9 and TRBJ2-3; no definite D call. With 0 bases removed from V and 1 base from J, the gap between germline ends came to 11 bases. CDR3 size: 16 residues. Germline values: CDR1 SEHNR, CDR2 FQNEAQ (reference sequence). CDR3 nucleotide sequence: TGTGCCAGCAGCTTAGCGCTAAGGGTTGGCACAGATACGCAGTATTTT. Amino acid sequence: CASSLALRVGTDTQYF.

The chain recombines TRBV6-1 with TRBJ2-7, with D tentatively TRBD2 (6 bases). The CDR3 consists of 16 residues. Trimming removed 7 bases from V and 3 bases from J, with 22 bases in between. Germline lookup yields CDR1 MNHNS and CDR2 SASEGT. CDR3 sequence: CASIFNGGATVYEQYF. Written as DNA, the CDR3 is TGTGCCAGCATTTTCAATGGCGGGGCGACAGTCTACGAGCAGTACTTC.

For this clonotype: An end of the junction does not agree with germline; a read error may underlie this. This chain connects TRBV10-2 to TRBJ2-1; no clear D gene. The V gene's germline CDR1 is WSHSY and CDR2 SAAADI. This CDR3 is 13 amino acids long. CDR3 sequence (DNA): TGCGCAAGCAGTGTGACTGAAAATGGGAAGCAGTTCTTC. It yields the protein CASSVTENGKQFF.

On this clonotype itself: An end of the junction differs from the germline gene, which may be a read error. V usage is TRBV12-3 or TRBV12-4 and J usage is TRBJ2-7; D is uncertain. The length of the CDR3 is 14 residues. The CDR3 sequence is CASSLVDTPYEEYF. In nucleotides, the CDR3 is TGTGCCAGCAGTTTGGTCGACACCCCCTACGAGGAGTACTTC.

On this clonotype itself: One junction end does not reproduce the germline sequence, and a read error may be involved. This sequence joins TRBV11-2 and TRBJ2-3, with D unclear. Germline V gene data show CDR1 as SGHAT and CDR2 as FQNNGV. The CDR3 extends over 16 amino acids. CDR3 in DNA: TGTGCCAGCAGCATTGCGCTAGATCCCCACACAGATACGCAGTGTTTT. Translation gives CASSIALDPHTDTQCF.

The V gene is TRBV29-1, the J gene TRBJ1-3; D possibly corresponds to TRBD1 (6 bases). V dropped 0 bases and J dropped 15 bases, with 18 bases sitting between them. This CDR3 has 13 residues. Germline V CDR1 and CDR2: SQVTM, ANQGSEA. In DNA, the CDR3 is TGCAGCGTTGAAGATCAAGGGGGAAACACTACATATTTT. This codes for CSVEDQGGNTTYF.

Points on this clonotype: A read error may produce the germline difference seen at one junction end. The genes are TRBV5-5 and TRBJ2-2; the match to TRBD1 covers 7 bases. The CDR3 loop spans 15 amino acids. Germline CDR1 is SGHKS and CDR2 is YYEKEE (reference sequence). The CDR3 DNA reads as TGTGCCAGCAGCGCCGGGACAGCGGACACCGAGGAGCTGTTCTTT. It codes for CASSAGTADTEELFF.

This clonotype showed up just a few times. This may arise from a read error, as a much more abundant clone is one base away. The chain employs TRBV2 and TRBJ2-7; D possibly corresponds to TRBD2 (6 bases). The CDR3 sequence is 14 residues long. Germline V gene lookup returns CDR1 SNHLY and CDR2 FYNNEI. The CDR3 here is CTSRDLIGSGEQYF. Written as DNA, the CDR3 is TGTACCAGCAGGGACCTCATCGGGAGCGGCGAGCAGTACTTC.

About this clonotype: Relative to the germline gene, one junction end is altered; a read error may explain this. The CDR3 DNA reads as TGTGCCAGCAGCCTTGGCGTATGCCCCTACAAAGAGCTGTTCTTC. Translated, it gives CASSLGVCPYKELFF. The rearrangement uses TRBV11-2 and TRBJ2-1; unclear D gene. The CDR3 contains 15 residues. CDR1 SGHAT and CDR2 FQNNGV come from the germline V gene.

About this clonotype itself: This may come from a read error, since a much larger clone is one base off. This chain's CDR3 is CASSSRGMGLRPQHF. The CDR3 bases are TGTGCCAGCAGTTCGCGAGGGATGGGCCTTAGGCCCCAGCATTTT. The V and J genes are TRBV28 and TRBJ1-5, with D uncertain. The ends were cut back, 4 bases at V and 9 bases at J, with 19 bases in the middle. Germline V gene data show CDR1 as MDHEN and CDR2 as SYDVKM. CDR3 size: 15 residues.

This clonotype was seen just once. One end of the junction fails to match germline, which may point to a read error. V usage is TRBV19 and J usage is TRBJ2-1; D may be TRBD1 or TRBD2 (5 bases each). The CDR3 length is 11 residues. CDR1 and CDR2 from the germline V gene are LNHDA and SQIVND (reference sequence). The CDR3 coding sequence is TGTGCCAGTCAGACGAGGGGTGAGCAGCTCTTC. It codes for CASQTRGEQLF.

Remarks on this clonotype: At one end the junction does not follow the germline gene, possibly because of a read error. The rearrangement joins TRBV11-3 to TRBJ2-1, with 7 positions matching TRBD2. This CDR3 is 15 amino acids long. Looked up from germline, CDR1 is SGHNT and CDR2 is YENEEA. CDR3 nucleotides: TGTGCCAGCAGCCTGAGGACTAGAGGGACCAATGAACAGTTCTTC. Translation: CASSLRTRGTNEQFF.

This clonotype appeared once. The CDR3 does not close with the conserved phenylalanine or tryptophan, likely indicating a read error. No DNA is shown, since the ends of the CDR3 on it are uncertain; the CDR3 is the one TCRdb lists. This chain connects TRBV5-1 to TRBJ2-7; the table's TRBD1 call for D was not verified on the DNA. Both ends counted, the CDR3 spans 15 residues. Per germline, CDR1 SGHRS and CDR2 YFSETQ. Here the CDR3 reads CASSPELGQGREQCL.

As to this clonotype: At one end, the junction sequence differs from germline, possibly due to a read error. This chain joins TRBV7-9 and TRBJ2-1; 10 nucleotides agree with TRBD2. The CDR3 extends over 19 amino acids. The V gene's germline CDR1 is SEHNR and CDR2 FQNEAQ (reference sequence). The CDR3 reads CTSSLVRGLAGGAMHEQFF. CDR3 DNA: TGTACCAGCAGCTTAGTTCGGGGGTTAGCGGGAGGCGCTATGCATGAGCAGTTCTTC.

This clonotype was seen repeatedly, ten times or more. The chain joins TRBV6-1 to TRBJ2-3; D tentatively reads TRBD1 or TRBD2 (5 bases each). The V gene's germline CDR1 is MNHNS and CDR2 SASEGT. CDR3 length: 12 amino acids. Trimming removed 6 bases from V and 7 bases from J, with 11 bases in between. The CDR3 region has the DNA TGTGCCAGCAGCTGGGACGGGAATACGCAGTATTTT. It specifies CASSWDGNTQYF.

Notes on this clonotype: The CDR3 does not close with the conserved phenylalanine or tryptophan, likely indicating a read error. In DNA form, the CDR3 reads TGTGTCAGCAGTTACCCGGGAGACGGCAATCAGCCCCAGCATTCT. Translating gives CVSSYPGDGNQPQHS. The rearrangement uses TRBV6-6 and TRBJ1-5, with D uncertain. This CDR3 region has 15 residues. The germline CDR1 and CDR2 sequences are MNHNY and SVGAGI (reference sequence).

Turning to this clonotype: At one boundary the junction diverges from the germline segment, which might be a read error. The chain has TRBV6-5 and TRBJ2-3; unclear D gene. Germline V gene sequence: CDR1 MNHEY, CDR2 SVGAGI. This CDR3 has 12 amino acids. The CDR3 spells CANSNSADTQYF. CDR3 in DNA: TGTGCCAACAGTAACTCTGCAGATACGCAGTATTTT.

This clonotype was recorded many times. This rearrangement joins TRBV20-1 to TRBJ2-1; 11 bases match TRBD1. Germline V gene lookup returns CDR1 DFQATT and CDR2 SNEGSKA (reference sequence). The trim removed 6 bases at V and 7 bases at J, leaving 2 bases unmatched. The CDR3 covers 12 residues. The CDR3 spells CSAWDRGNEQFF. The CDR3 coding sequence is TGCAGTGCCTGGGACAGGGGGAATGAGCAGTTCTTC.

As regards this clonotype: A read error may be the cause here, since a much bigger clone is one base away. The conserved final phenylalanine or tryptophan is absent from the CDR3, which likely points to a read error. This chain's CDR3 is CATSGRSGAGTDTQYY. Written as DNA, the CDR3 is TGTGCCACCAGTGGACGAAGCGGGGCCGGCACAGATACGCAGTATTAT. The V call is TRBV24-1, the J call TRBJ2-3; 7 bases fit TRBD2. The J segment lost 1 base and the V segment lost 5 bases, leaving 8 bases of the junction unmatched. Germline V gene sequence: CDR1 KGHDR, CDR2 SFDVKD. The CDR3 is 16 residues long.

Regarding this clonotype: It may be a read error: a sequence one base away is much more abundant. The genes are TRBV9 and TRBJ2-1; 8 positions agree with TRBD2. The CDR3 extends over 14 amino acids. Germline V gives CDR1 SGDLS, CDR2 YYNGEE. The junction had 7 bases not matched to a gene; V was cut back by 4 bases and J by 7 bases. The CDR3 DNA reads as TGTGCCAGCAGCAGTAGCGGGACGGGGAATGAGCAGTTCTTC. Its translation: CASSSSGTGNEQFF.

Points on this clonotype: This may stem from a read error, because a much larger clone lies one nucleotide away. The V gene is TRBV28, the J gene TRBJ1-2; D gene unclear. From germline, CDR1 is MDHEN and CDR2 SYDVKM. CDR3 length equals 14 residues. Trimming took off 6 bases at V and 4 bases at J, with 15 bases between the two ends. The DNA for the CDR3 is TGTGCCAGCAGCCCGTTTGTCGGATCCTATGGCTACACCTTC. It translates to CASSPFVGSYGYTF.

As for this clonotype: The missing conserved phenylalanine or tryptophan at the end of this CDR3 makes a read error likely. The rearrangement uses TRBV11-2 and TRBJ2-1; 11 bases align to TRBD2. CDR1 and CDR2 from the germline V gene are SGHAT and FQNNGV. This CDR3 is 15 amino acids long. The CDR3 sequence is CANSPLAGAYNEQFV. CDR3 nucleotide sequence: TGTGCCAACAGCCCACTAGCGGGGGCCTACAATGAGCAGTTCGTC.

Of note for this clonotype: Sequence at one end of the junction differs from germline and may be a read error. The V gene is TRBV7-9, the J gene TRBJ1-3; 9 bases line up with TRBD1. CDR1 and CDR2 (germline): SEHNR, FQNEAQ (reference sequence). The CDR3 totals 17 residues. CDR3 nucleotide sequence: TGTGCCAGCAGCCCCCGGGGACAGGGTTTCTCTGGAAACGCCATATATTTT. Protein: CASSPRGQGFSGNAIYF. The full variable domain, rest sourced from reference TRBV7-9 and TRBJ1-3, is DTGVSQNPRHKITKRGQNVTFRCDPISEHNRLYWYRQTLGQGPEFLTYFQNEAQLEKSRLLSDRFSAERPKGSFSTLEIQRTEQGDSAMYLCASSPRGQGFSGNAIYFGEGSWLTVV.

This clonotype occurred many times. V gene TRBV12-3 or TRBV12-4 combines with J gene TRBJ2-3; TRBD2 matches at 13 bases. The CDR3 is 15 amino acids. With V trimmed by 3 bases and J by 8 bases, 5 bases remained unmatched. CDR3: CASSFGLAGAGTQYF. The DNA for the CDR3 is TGTGCCAGCAGTTTTGGACTAGCGGGGGCGGGTACGCAGTATTTT.

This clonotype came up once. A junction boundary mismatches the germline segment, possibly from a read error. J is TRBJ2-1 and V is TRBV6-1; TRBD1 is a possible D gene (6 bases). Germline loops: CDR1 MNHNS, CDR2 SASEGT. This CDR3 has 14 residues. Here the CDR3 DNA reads TGTGCCATCAGTGAAAGGGGGTCCTACAATGAGCAGTTCTTC. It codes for CAISERGSYNEQFF.

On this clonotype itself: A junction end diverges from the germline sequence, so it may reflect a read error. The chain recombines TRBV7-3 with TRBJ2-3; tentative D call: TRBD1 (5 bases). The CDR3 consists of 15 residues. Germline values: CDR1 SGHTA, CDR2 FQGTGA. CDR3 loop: CASSLTGVLTDMQYF. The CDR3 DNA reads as TGTGCCAGCAGCTTAACAGGGGTCCTCACAGATATGCAGTATTTT.

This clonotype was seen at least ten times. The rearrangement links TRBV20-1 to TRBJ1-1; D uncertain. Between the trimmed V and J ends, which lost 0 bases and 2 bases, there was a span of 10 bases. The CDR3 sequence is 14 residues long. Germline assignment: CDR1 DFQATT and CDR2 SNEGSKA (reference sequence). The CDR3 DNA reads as TGCAGTGCTAGAGATATAAGGACTAACACTGAAGCTTTCTTT. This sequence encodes CSARDIRTNTEAFF.

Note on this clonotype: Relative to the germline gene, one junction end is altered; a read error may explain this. In nucleotides, the CDR3 is TGTGCCAGCAGTTTCGCTCGGCCAGGGGGTTTGAACAGTGAAGCTTTCTTT. This gives the protein CASSFARPGGLNSEAFF. The genes are TRBV7-9 and TRBJ1-1, with 7 bases that match TRBD1. Germline V gives CDR1 SEHNR, CDR2 FQNEAQ (reference sequence). The CDR3 extends over 17 amino acids.